This record concerns one TCR beta chain sequence. Its antigen remains unidentified. The isolated RNA, all of it, was reverse transcribed, so expressed TCRB transcripts were what got sequenced. Libraries were prepared by immunoSEQ multiplex PCR; TCRdb keeps only in-frame clonotypes and omits some of them. In the table there are about 160,000 clones, around 8.6% of which are singletons. V lost 4 bases and J lost 5; bases outside the gene matches: 13. CDR1 is SGHDT and CDR2 is YYEEEE in the germline V gene. This CDR3 is built from 16 residues. This specimen belongs to a study of beta chain features in type 1 diabetes. Regarding the study as a whole: Within each of all four CD4+ subsets, Type 1 diabetes patients had TCRB CDR3s that were moderately but significantly shorter.

The TCR originated in a woman aged 18-29 years with type 1 diabetes. Input material: central memory CD4+ T cells from blood. This chain links TRBV5-6 with TRBJ2-5, with 8 nucleotides matching TRBD1. DNA for the CDR3: TGTGCCAGCAGCAGGACGACAGGGGTATTTCGGGAGACCCAGTACTTC. This gives the protein CASSRTTGVFRETQYF.